This TCR beta chain was captured by sequencing in a study of cytomegalovirus exposure and HLA in healthy donors (dated by TCRdb to 2016 to 2017). About the investigation overall: An earlier analysis of several hundred of the donors reported 276 Gb of sequence data and around 120 million unique TCR beta sequences obtained from about 180 million T cells. An early release covering more than 500 HLA-typed donors comprised about 300 gigabases of sequencing data and around 80 million unique TCR sequences. Of the roughly 420 genotyped donors, approximately 80% were placed in the genetic ancestry cluster associated with self-reported Caucasian donors. The study aimed to test whether cataloging public T cell receptors could reveal signatures of past pathogen exposure. The study used immunosequencing to profile the T cell repertoires of 666 subjects and linked those repertoires to cytomegalovirus serostatus. Along with the 666-subject first cohort, a separate validation cohort of more than 90 different subjects was used. The study combined high-throughput TCR immunosequencing, statistical association of individual TCRs with disease status, and machine learning to predict cytomegalovirus infection status. A later analysis re-examined previously published TCR beta repertoires from just over 650 donors and added high-resolution HLA genotyping to investigate patterns of TCR occurrence. Rather than using new phenotypic data, the later analysis identified candidate immune exposures from TCR beta sequences and from how often those sequences occurred across donors. An earlier analysis of several hundred of the donors applied high-throughput TCR beta sequencing to assess whether each TCR beta V gene segment acted as functional or pseudogenic. Donor age, sex, ethnicity and CMV serostatus were collected together with the repertoire data. In a later genetic analysis, genome-wide SNP genotypes for about 55% of the roughly 700 donors were used, and that subset was treated as a discovery cohort. All discovery cohort repertoires had been generated using a single sequencing platform. Both class I and class II loci were covered by HLA typing, at four-digit resolution. The number of donors typed differed by locus, with roughly 620-630 for A, B, C, DRB1 and DQB1, roughly 550 for DQA1, nearly 610 for DPA1, and 450 to 480 for DPB1. Four to six DR-DQ haplotypes were handled as single units for association and clustering, since linkage in the cohort was strong. Among roughly 400 genotyped donors of the cohort, an average of approximately 240,000 unique TCR beta nucleotide sequences were sequenced per donor, 15% to 20% of them non-productive. Study-wide findings and limitations: In a later analysis, the rate of TCR association differed among HLA loci, with DRB1 alleles having the most associated TCRs and HLA-C alleles having the fewest. According to a later analysis, parvovirus B19, influenza, CMV and Epstein-Barr virus appeared linked to several top co-occurrence clusters. HLA typing was unavailable for some donors at each locus, so association tests used only the typed subset. Because the 87-base-pair reads could not distinguish some IMGT-functional V segments, including TRBV6-2 and TRBV6-3, those segments were excluded. Compared with the 666-donor mean, donors in an Asian-associated ancestry cluster had fewer N-insertions in productive TCRs, according to a later genetic analysis. This cohort had only TCR beta chains sequenced, and the lack of alpha or paired-chain data limited which features could be detected. A cluster of highly shared sequence variants was judged likely to represent a technical artifact of the sequencing pipeline. A total of around 150 TCR beta chains were listed by the study as associated with cytomegalovirus. The authors suggested that the approach could potentially be extended to other disease states and immunological phenotypes. Because counts were too low, more than 15 rarely observed V segments, including chromosome 9 orphons, were left out of the earlier analysis of 587 of the donors. In a later analysis, most CMV-associated TCR beta chains were found to appear HLA-restricted, with HLA associations seemingly driven largely by CMV exposure. When HLA alleles, especially DR and DQ, strongly co-occurred, TCR associations were difficult to assign to individual alleles. The presence/absence analyses assumed that sequencing depth was roughly uniform across donors, and that assumption may not be true. Correlated functional status among segregating V segments might reflect linkage disequilibrium, but an unknown experimental factor could not be ruled out. In a later analysis, HLA-associated TCR beta chains showed more clonal expansion and lower generation probabilities than non-associated chains that were equally common. At a false discovery rate of 0.05, a later analysis linked 16,000 or so TCR beta sequences to specific HLA alleles. In both the original and validation cohorts, the classifier was reported to diagnose cytomegalovirus status with high specificity and sensitivity. V-gene and J-gene trimming of TCR beta chains was associated with a missense DCLRE1C variant in a later genetic analysis, and the association was replicated in an independent cohort. A further reported finding was that TCR beta sequences accurately predicted the HLA-A and HLA-B alleles for most subjects in the first cohort. For the cohort, immune exposure information was limited to CMV serostatus. Across donors, most TCR sequences were observed very rarely, whereas some public TCRs were present in many individuals. In an earlier analysis of some 550 of the donors, most TCR beta V segments were observed in productive rearrangements about 87% or about 30% of the time, broadly matching IMGT annotations. In vitro tests confirmed that three of the cytomegalovirus-associated TCR beta chains recognize cytomegalovirus antigens.

Trimming removed 0 bases from V and 1 base from J, leaving 12 bases between the germline ends. The CDR3 holds 15 amino acids from the cysteine to the phenylalanine. CDR3 DNA only is kept here, 45 bases in frame from base 1. From the germline V gene (reference sequence), CDR1 is GTSNPN and CDR2 is SVGIG. In regard to this clone: No cognate antigen has been identified for it.

The library was built by means of the immunoSEQ multiplex PCR assay. The multiplex PCR relied on a mix of 60 forward primers for TCR Vbeta segments and 13 reverse primers for TCR Jbeta segments. Amplification of the CDR3 region of rearranged TCR beta genes was performed with a multiplex PCR assay on genomic DNA. Amplified TCR beta libraries were sequenced as 87-base-pair reads on the Illumina HiSeq System. On the authors' methods: In a later analysis, roughly 80 million unique TCR beta chains were counted across the roughly 670 repertoires, and about 9.9 million of these chains were shared by at least two donors. A nearest-neighbor algorithm error-corrected the raw reads and collapsed the reads into unique sequences, merging closely related sequences to remove PCR and sequencing errors. CDR3 sequences were aligned to IMGT reference sequences to assign V, D and J gene segments. For a sequence to be retained, a match of at least six nucleotides was required to both a V gene segment and a J gene segment. Rearrangements were classified as productive when the CDR3 lacked stop codons and remained in frame with V and J, and all other rearrangements were classified as non-productive. Following IMGT convention, CDR3 was defined as the stretch from the second conserved V-encoded cysteine to the conserved J-encoded phenylalanine. Sequences without an unambiguous match to a single V gene segment were excluded from the earlier analysis of several hundred of the donors. In an earlier analysis of approximately 590 of the donors, a V segment was called functional when productive rearrangements were above 56.7%, and segregating when the standard deviation between donors exceeded 5%. To diagnose cytomegalovirus status from the catalog of TCR beta chain sequences, a statistical classification framework was built. In a later analysis, V and J genes were assigned by comparing TCR nucleotide sequences against IMGT/GENE-DB human TR gene sequences. Using the TCRdist pipeline, a later analysis assigned CDR3 sequences along with most-parsimonious VDJ recombination scenarios. In a later analysis, every TCR beta chain was defined by the combination of its CDR3 amino acid sequence and its V-gene family, and reads without a unique V-gene family were dropped. To address suspected cross-contamination and a sequencing artifact, a later analysis removed approximately 590 highly shared, low-generation-probability nucleotide sequences. In a later analysis, a clonal expansion index for each public chain was calculated from normalized within-repertoire ranks of inferred template counts. In a later analysis, generation probabilities were computed with a VDJ recombination model fitted to out-of-frame rearrangements, and the resulting probabilities were checked against IGoR. In a later analysis, hypergeometric tests were used to score TCR-TCR, TCR-HLA and TCR-CMV co-occurrence, with a repertoire-size bias correction applied to TCR pairs. In a later analysis, false discovery rates were estimated by permuting HLA or CMV assignments 20 times. In a later analysis, co-occurring TCRs were grouped using DBSCAN, and TCRdist sequence similarity was added for clustering within HLA-allele-positive subsets. For co-occurrence clustering, repertoires with fewer than 30,000 or more than 120,000 public chains were excluded, along with 4 to 6 repertoires with anomalous nucleotide sharing. TCRdb obtained this table from immuneACCESS and retained in-frame rearrangements with V and J assigned. These tables miss some clones; where compared with another copy, unresolved V genes account for less than half of the shortfall, and the remainder is unexplained. V, J and clone size are those of that table, while D and trimming were read from the DNA. The table for this sample records tens of thousands of clones. Clones ranked in the top ten supply roughly 11% of the sample.

The cohort comprised several hundred healthy bone marrow donors. Cohort members were all nominally healthy when sampled, although unrecorded immune exposures were likely present. The donor tested CMV seropositive, placing the donor among the 290 or so seropositive members of the cohort. A peripheral blood sample was provided by each donor, and peripheral blood mononuclear cells were used for TCR beta sequencing. The Qiagen DNeasy Blood Extraction Kit was used to extract genomic DNA from the blood cell samples. The sequence joins TRBV30 to TRBJ1-1, with the D gene uncertain. Sequenced material: PBMCs. The source is a woman in her forties or fifties in good health and CMV-seropositive. The CDR3 in this case is CAWSVLSLSNTEAFF. The DNA sequence follows: TGTGCCTGGAGTGTACTTAGTCTGTCGAACACTGAAGCTTTCTTT.